This TCR beta chain was observed in a study of persistence of HIV-infected CD4 T cells. This was the immunoSEQ version 4 assay in survey mode. Data came from immunoSEQ multiplex PCR; TCRdb stores just in-frame clones and leaves some out. Here the sample spans some 16,000 clones, about 61% being singletons. For this clone: Its antigen is still unknown.

The CDR3 is 15 amino acids. The V segment lost 5 bases and the J segment 2 bases; nucleotides outside the gene matches: 4. Germline assignment: CDR1 SGHVS and CDR2 FQNEAQ. Stimulation used 10 ug/mL lysate from CMV-infected fibroblasts. Responding CD4+ T cells were sorted by upregulation of both CD40 ligand and CD69. Adults with HIV-1 started suppressive ART while chronically infected. Sequencing used CD4+ T cells sorted from PBMCs after roughly 18-hour stimulation, obtained from a patient who received antiretroviral therapy. The rearrangement joins TRBV7-8 to TRBJ2-7; 12 nucleotides align to TRBD1. This TCR derives from an adult woman with HIV who was CMV-seropositive. CDR3 sequence reads: CASSPRDRGPYEQYF. For the CDR3, the DNA is TGTGCCAGCAGCCCCCGGGACAGGGGGCCCTACGAGCAGTACTTC.